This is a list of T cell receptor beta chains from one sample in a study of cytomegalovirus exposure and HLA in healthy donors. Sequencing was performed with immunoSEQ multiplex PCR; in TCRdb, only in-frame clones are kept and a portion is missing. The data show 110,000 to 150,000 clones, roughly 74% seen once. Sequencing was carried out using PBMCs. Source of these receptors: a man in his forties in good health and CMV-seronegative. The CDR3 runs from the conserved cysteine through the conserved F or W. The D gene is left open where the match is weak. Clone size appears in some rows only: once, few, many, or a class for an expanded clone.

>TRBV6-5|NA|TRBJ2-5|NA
CASTVGETQYF
TGTGCCAGCACCGTCGGGGAGACCCAGTACTTC
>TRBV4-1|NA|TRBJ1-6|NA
CASSQSYNSPLHF
TGCGCCAGCAGCCAGAGCTATAATTCACCCCTCCACTTT
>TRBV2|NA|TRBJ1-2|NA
CASSTAGGGEWYGYTF
TGTGCCAGCTCTACCGCGGGGGGGGGCGAGTGGTATGGCTACACCTTC
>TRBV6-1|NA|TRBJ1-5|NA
CASSYGQYNQPQHF
TGTGCCAGCAGTTATGGACAGTATAATCAGCCCCAGCATTTT
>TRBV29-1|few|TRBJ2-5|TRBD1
CSVGDREETQYF
TGCAGCGTTGGGGACAGGGAAGAGACCCAGTACTTC
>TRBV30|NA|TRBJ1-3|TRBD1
CAWSNRGGRGNTIYF
TGTGCCTGGTCGAACAGGGGAGGAAGAGGAAACACCATATATTTT
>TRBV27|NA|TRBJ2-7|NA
CASSFLGGAYEQYF
TGTGCCAGCAGTTTTCTTGGCGGGGCCTACGAGCAGTACTTC
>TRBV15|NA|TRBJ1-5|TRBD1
CATSRDPTGKANQPQHF
TGTGCCACCAGCAGAGATCCGACAGGGAAGGCCAATCAGCCCCAGCATTTT
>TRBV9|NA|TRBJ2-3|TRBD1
CASSPGRGGTGASDTQYF
TGTGCCAGCAGCCCGGGTAGGGGCGGGACAGGGGCATCAGATACGCAGTATTTT
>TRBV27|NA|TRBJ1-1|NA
CASSPWGVTEAFF
TGTGCCAGCAGCCCGTGGGGGGTAACTGAAGCTTTCTTT
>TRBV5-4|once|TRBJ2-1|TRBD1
CASSAPGTAYNEQFF
TGTGCCAGCAGCGCCCCCGGGACAGCTTACAATGAGCAGTTCTTC
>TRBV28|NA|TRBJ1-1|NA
CASSPQWNTEAFF
TGTGCCAGCAGCCCTCAGTGGAACACTGAAGCTTTCTTT
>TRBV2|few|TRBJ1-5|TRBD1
CASSGQGGNQPQHF
TGTGCCAGCAGTGGACAGGGTGGCAATCAGCCCCAGCATTTT
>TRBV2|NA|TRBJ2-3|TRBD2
CASSLAGGGTDTQYF
TGTGCCAGCAGTTTAGCGGGGGGGGGCACAGATACGCAGTATTTT
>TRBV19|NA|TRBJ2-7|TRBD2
CASSPGGAYEQYF
TGTGCCAGTAGCCCGGGGGGGGCGTACGAGCAGTACTTC
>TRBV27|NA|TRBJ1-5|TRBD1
CASSFRGQGNQPQHF
TGTGCCAGCAGTTTCCGTGGACAGGGGAATCAGCCCCAGCATTTT
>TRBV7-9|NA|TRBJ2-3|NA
CATDNSGSGFEQYF
TGTGCCACCGATAATAGCGGATCCGGTTTCGAGCAGTATTTT
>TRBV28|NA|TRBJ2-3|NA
CASSGGPTDTQYF
TGTGCCAGCAGTGGAGGCCCCACAGATACGCAGTATTTT
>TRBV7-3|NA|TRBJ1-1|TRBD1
CASSPDREVTEAFF
TGTGCCAGCAGCCCAGACAGGGAGGTCACTGAAGCTTTCTTT
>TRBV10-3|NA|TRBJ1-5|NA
CAISELQNSNQPQHF
TGTGCCATCAGTGAGCTCCAAAACAGTAATCAGCCCCAGCATTTT
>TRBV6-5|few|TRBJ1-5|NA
CASSPGWGNQPQHF
TGTGCCAGCAGCCCAGGGTGGGGCAATCAGCCCCAGCATTTT
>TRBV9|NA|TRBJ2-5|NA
CASSVDGETQYF
TGTGCCAGCAGCGTAGACGGGGAGACCCAGTACTTC
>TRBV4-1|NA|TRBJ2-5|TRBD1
CASSQPWTGTQETQYF
TGCGCCAGCAGCCAACCCTGGACAGGAACTCAAGAGACCCAGTACTTC
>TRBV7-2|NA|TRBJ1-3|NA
CASSSQREDTIYF
TGTGCCAGCAGCTCCCAAAGGGAGGACACCATATATTTT
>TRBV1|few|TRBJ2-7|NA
CTSSQLLAGGSYEQYF
TGCACCAGCAGCCAATTACTAGCGGGGGGATCCTACGAGCAGTACTTC
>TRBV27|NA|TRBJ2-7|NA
CASSLSLRGSSYEQYF
TGTGCCAGCAGTTTATCGTTACGGGGGAGCTCCTACGAGCAGTACTTC
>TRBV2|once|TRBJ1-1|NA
CASSELDRPNTEAFF
TGTGCCAGCAGTGAATTAGACAGGCCGAACACTGAAGCTTTCTTT
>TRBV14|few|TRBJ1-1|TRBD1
CASSQDQGQGGAFF
TGTGCCAGCAGCCAAGACCAGGGACAGGGGGGAGCTTTCTTT
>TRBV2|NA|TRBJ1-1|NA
CASRDQVGNTEAFF
TGTGCCAGCAGGGATCAGGTGGGGAACACTGAAGCTTTCTTT
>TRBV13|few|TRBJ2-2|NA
CASSLPGQITGELFF
TGTGCCAGCAGCTTGCCCGGACAGATCACCGGGGAGCTGTTTTTT
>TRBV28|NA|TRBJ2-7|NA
CATMGSYEQYF
TGTGCCACCATGGGCAGTTACGAGCAGTACTTC
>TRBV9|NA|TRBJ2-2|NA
CASSTWDIGTGELFF
TGTGCCAGCAGCACTTGGGACATAGGCACCGGGGAGCTGTTTTTT
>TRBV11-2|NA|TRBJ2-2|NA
CASSSKGTNTGELFF
TGTGCCAGCAGCTCGAAGGGGACGAACACCGGGGAGCTGTTTTTT
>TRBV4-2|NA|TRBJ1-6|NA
CASSQGADHNSPLHF
TGTGCCAGCAGCCAAGGGGCAGATCATAATTCACCCCTCCACTTT